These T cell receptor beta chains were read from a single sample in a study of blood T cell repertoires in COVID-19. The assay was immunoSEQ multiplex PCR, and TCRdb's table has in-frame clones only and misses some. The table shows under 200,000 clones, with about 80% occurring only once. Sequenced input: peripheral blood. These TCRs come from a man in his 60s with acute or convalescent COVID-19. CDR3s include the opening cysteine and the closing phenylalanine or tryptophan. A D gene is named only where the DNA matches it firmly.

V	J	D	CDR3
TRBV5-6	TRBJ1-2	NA	CASSLVADGYTF
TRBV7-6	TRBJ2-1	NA	CASSLAGGGNEQFF
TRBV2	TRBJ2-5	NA	CASTGQIQETQYF
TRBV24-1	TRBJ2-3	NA	CATSAESQGDTQYF
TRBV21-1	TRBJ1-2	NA	CASSKVGGCNYGYTF
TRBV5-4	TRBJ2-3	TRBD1	CASSLGRGTGGTDTQYF
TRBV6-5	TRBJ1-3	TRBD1	CASSWDRDSGNTIYF
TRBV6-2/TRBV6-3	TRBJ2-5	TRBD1	CASSYSGQVGETQYF
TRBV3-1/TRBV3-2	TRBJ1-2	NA	CASSQVAGPNYGYTF
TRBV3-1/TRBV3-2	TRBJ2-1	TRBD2	CASSHGSGRIEQFF
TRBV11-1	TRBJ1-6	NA	CASSSVDSYNSPLHF
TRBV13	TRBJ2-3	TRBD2	CASSFLAGESTDTQYF
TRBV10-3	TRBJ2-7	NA	CATRDSQTSYEQYF
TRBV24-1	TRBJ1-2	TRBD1	CATSGLTGEGYTF
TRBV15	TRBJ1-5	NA	CATSPDRRGNQPQHF
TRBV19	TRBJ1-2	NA	CASKEGLSNYGYTF
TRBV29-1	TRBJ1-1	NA	CSAFFVEAFF